Listed below are T cell receptor beta chains from one sample, sequenced in a study of blood T cell repertoires in COVID-19. The method was immunoSEQ multiplex PCR; TCRdb's version includes in-frame clones alone and lacks a portion of them. Among over 100,000 clones listed, about 91% were seen once. The sample comprised peripheral blood. These receptors were taken from a man in his fifties or sixties with acute or convalescent COVID-19. Each CDR3 is given with its conserved first and last residue. D genes are given only for firm matches. A row's size may be missing; if present it is once, few, many or a size class.

CDR3 DNA | CDR3 protein | clone size | J gene | D gene | V gene
TGCGCCAGCAGTGAGGACAGGGCGGGGACCCAGTACTTC | CASSEDRAGTQYF | - | TRBJ2-5 | TRBD1 | TRBV10-1
TGCAGGACAGGGGCCCAATCTGGGACTGAAGCTTTCTTT | CRTGAQSGTEAFF | once | TRBJ1-1 | TRBD1 | TRBV29-1
TGTGCCAGCAGCCTTTCCCCGGGACAGGTTACAGATACGCAGTATTTT | CASSLSPGQVTDTQYF | few | TRBJ2-3 | TRBD1 | TRBV3-1/TRBV3-2
TGTGCCAGCAGCGGACGGACAGGGGGCCCAGAGACCCAGTACTTC | CASSGRTGGPETQYF | - | TRBJ2-5 | TRBD1 | TRBV7-2
TGTGCCAGCAGTTCACCAGGGTTCTCTGGAAACACCATATATTTT | CASSSPGFSGNTIYF | - | TRBJ1-3 | - | TRBV28
TGTGCCAGCAGCTCCTTGAAGAGGCGGTACAATCAGCCCCAGCATTTT | CASSSLKRRYNQPQHF | - | TRBJ1-5 | - | TRBV28
TGTGCCAGCACCATTACCAACAGGATTGAAGCTTTCTTT | CASTITNRIEAFF | - | TRBJ1-1 | - | TRBV28
TGTGCCAGCAGCTTATCAGGGCAGGTAAACACTGAAGCTTTCTTT | CASSLSGQVNTEAFF | - | TRBJ1-1 | - | TRBV7-2
TGCGCCAGCAGCTTCCCCGGGATAAAAGAGACCCAGTACTTC | CASSFPGIKETQYF | - | TRBJ2-5 | - | TRBV5-1
TGCGCCAGCAGCTGGAGAACAGGGGCGGGCACTGAAGCTTTCTTT | CASSWRTGAGTEAFF | - | TRBJ1-1 | TRBD1 | TRBV5-1
TGCAGCGTTGAACAGGGGGGCCTCAATCAGCCCCAGCATTTT | CSVEQGGLNQPQHF | few | TRBJ1-5 | TRBD1 | TRBV29-1
TGTGCCAGCAGCTTGGATAGCGTCTCCTACGAGCAGTACTTC | CASSLDSVSYEQYF | few | TRBJ2-7 | - | TRBV5-4
TGCGCCAGCAGCATAGCTCCCGGGACAGGGGTTAATGGCTACACCTTC | CASSIAPGTGVNGYTF | - | TRBJ1-2 | TRBD1 | TRBV5-1
TGTGCCAGCAGCCAGAAATCTTCTAGTTCACCCCTCCACTTT | CASSQKSSSSPLHF | - | TRBJ1-6 | - | TRBV3-1/TRBV3-2
TGTGCCAGCAGCTTGGACTTGGGGGGAACTGAAGCTTTCTTT | CASSLDLGGTEAFF | - | TRBJ1-1 | - | TRBV5-4
TGCGCCAGCAGCCAAGATCAAGCGGGGGTAAAACTGTTTTTT | CASSQDQAGVKLFF | few | TRBJ1-4 | - | TRBV4-1
TGTGCTAGTGGTTTGCACAGCGGAAAACTGTTTTTT | CASGLHSGKLFF | - | TRBJ1-4 | - | TRBV12-5
TGTGCCAGTAGCAGGGGGGTCGACTCCAATGAGCAGTTCTTC | CASSRGVDSNEQFF | once | TRBJ2-1 | - | TRBV19
TGTGCCAGCAGTCCCTCAGGGACAGCCATTAATGAAAAACTGTTTTTT | CASSPSGTAINEKLFF | - | TRBJ1-4 | TRBD1 | TRBV28
TGTGCCAGCAGTTACCGGGGGGCGGGAGGGTACAATGAGCAGTTCTTC | CASSYRGAGGYNEQFF | once | TRBJ2-1 | TRBD2 | TRBV6-5
TGTGCCACCAGTGACCCGGGACTAGCGGGACAAAGGGTCCATGAGCAGTTCTTC | CATSDPGLAGQRVHEQFF | - | TRBJ2-1 | TRBD2 | TRBV24-1
TGTGCCAGCAGCCATTGGCAGGGGCTAGCTGGCTACACCTTC | CASSHWQGLAGYTF | - | TRBJ1-2 | - | TRBV3-1/TRBV3-2
TGTGCCTGGAGCCGGACAGGGGGCCTCTCTGAAGCTTTCTTT | CAWSRTGGLSEAFF | - | TRBJ1-1 | TRBD1 | TRBV30
TGTGCCAGCAGTTTAAGATACACCCCCTACAATGAGCAGTTCTTC | CASSLRYTPYNEQFF | - | TRBJ2-1 | - | TRBV7-2
TGTGCCAGTAGTAGTCTAGGCGGGAACCAACTCACAGATACGCAGTATTTT | CASSSLGGNQLTDTQYF | - | TRBJ2-3 | - | TRBV19
TGTGCCTCCCGGCCAAGGGGGGGTCCAGATACGCAGTATTTT | CASRPRGGPDTQYF | - | TRBJ2-3 | - | TRBV7-9